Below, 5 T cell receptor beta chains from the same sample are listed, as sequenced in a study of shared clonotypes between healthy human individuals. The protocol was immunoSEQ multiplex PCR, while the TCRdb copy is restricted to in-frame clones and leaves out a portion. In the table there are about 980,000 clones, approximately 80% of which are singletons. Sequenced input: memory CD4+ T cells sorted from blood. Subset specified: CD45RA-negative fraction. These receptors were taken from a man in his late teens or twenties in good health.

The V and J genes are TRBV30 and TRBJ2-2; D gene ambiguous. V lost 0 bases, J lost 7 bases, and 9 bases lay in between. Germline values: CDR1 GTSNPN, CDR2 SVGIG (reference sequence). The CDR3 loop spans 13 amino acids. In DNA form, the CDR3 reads TGTGCCTGGAGTGTACGAGGTAGCGGGGAGCTGTTTTTT. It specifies CAWSVRGSGELFF.

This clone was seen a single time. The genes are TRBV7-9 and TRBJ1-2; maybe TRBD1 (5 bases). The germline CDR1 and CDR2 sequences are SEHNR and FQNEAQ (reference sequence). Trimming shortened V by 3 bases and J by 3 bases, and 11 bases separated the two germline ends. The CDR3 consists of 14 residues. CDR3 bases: TGTGCCAGCAGCTTTCTTGGGGACGACTATGGCTACACCTTC. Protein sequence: CASSFLGDDYGYTF.

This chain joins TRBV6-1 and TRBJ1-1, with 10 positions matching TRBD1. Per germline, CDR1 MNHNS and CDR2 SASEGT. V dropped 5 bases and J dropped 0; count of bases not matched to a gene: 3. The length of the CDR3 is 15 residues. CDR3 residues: CASSLTGGVNTEAFF. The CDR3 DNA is TGTGCCAGCAGTCTGACAGGGGGCGTGAACACTGAAGCTTTCTTT.

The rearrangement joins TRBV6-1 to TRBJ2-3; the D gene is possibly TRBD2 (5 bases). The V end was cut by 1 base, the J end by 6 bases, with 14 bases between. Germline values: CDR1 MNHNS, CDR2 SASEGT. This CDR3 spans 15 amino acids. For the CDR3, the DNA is TGTGCCAGCAGTGAAGTGGGAGACTTTATGGATACGCAGTATTTT. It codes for CASSEVGDFMDTQYF.

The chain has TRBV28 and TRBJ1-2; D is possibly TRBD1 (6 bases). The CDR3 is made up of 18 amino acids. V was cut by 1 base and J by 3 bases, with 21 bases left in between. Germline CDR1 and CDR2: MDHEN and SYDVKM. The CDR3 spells CASSLYGSTGWFDYGYTF. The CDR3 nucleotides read TGTGCCAGCAGTTTATACGGCTCCACAGGGTGGTTCGACTATGGCTACACCTTC.